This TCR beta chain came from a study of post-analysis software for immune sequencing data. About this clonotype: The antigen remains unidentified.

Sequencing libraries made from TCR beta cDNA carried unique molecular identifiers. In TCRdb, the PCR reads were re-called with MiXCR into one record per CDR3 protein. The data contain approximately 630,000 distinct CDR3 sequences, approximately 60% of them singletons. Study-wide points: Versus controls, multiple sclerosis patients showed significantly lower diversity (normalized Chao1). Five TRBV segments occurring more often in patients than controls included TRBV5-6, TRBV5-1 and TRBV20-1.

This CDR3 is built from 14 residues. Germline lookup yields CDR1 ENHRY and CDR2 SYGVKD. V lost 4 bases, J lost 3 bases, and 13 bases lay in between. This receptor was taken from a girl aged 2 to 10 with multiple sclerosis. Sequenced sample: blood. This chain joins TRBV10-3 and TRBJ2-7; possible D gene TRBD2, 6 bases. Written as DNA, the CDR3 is TGTGCCATCAGTGGGACGGGAGAATTCTACGAGCAGTACTTC. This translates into CAISGTGEFYEQYF.